This is a list of T cell receptor beta chains from one sample in a study of blood T cell repertoires in COVID-19. Repertoires were generated with immunoSEQ multiplex PCR, while TCRdb's copy carries only in-frame clones and drops some. The profile shows about 280,000 clones, 85% of them singletons. The sequenced sample consisted of peripheral blood. The source of these receptors is a man aged 50-59 years with active or convalescent COVID-19. Both conserved end residues are part of each CDR3. Each record gives: clone size, CDR3 length, J gene, D gene, V gene, CDR3 DNA, CDR3 protein. D genes are given only for firm matches. Size tells how often a clone was seen (once, few, many) or the class of an expanded clone, and some rows leave it out.

size: NA; length: 14; J: TRBJ2-5; D: NA; V: TRBV18; DNA: TGTGCCAGCTCACCGTCCCGACAGCTAGAGACCCAGTACTTC; CDR3: CASSPSRQLETQYF
size: NA; length: 17; J: TRBJ2-6; D: TRBD1; V: TRBV18; DNA: TGTGCCAGCTCACCACCGGGACAGCCCTCTGGGGCCAACGTCCTGACTTTC; CDR3: CASSPPGQPSGANVLTF
size: NA; length: 15; J: TRBJ2-1; D: NA; V: TRBV28; DNA: TGTGCCAGCAGTTTGTTGGCGGGCACCTACAATGAGCAGTTCTTC; CDR3: CASSLLAGTYNEQFF
size: NA; length: 14; J: TRBJ2-7; D: TRBD2; V: TRBV11-2; DNA: TGTGCCAGCAGTTCGACTAGCGGTTCCTACGAGCAGTACTTC; CDR3: CASSSTSGSYEQYF
size: NA; length: 16; J: TRBJ1-4; D: NA; V: TRBV3-1/TRBV3-2; DNA: TGTGCCAGCAGCCAAGCGGATGCAGGGATTAATGAAAAACTGTTTTTT; CDR3: CASSQADAGINEKLFF
size: NA; length: 14; J: TRBJ2-3; D: TRBD2; V: TRBV29-1; DNA: TGCAGCGTTAGACTAGCGGGGAGCACAGATACGCAGTATTTT; CDR3: CSVRLAGSTDTQYF
size: NA; length: 15; J: TRBJ2-1; D: NA; V: TRBV29-1; DNA: TGCAGCGTTGGAAGACTCTCCCGCTCCTACAATGAGCAGTTCTTC; CDR3: CSVGRLSRSYNEQFF
size: once; length: 17; J: TRBJ2-7; D: NA; V: TRBV5-1; DNA: TGCGCCAGCAGCCTGGGACAGTCTCTAGCGGGTACATATGAGCAGTACTTC; CDR3: CASSLGQSLAGTYEQYF
size: NA; length: 14; J: TRBJ2-1; D: NA; V: TRBV7-8; DNA: TGTGCCAGCAGCTTAGCGGGAGTCTCCAATGAGCAGTTCTTC; CDR3: CASSLAGVSNEQFF
size: NA; length: 14; J: TRBJ2-2; D: TRBD2; V: TRBV11-2; DNA: TGTGCCAGCAGCCCAGGGACTAGCGGGACGATCCTGTTTTTT; CDR3: CASSPGTSGTILFF